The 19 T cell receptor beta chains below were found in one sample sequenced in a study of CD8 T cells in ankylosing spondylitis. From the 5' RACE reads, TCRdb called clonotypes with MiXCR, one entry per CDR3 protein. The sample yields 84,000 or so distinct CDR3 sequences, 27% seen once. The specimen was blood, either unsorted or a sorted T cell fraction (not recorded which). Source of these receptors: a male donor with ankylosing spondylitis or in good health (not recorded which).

The CDR3 DNA sequence: TGTGCCAGCAGCTCGCGACAGGAACATAATGAAAAACTGTTTTTT. Protein: CASSSRQEHNEKLFF. The chain uses TRBV5-6 and TRBJ1-4; weak D call: TRBD1 (6 bases). This CDR3 spans 15 amino acids. Germline CDR1 SGHDT, CDR2 YYEEEE. V lost 3 bases to trimming and J lost 4 bases, with 13 bases between them.

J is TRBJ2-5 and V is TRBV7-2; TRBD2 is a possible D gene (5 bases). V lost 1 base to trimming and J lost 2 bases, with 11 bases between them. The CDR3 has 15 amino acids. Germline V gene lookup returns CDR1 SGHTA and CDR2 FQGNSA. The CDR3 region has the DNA TGTGCCAGCAGCTTAGGTAGCGTACCACAAGAGACCCAGTACTTC. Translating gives CASSLGSVPQETQYF.

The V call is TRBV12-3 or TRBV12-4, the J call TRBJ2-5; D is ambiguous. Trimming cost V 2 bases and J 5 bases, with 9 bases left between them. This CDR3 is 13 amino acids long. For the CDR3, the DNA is TGTGCCAGCAGTTTAACGCGGACGGAGACCCAGTACTTC. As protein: CASSLTRTETQYF.

The CDR3 reads CASSGTSGTNEQFF. The DNA for the CDR3 is TGCGCCAGCAGCGGAACTAGCGGGACGAATGAGCAGTTCTTC. The J gene is TRBJ2-1, the V gene TRBV5-1; 10 bases are a match to TRBD2. The CDR3 length is 14 residues. The germline CDR1 and CDR2 sequences are SGHRS and YFSETQ. V lost 4 bases to trimming and J lost 7 bases; unmatched junction nucleotides: 5.

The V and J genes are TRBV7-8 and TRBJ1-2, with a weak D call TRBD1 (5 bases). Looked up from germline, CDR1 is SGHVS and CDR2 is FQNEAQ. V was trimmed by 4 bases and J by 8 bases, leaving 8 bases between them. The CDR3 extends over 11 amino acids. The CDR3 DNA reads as TGTGCCAGCAGCTGGGGGGAGGGCTACACCTTC. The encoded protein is CASSWGEGYTF.

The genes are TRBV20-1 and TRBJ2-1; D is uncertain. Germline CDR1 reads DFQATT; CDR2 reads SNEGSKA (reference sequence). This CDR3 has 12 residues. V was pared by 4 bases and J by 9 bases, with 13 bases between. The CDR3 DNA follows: TGCAGTGCTAAATGGGGTTTTATTGAGCAGTTCTTC. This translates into CSAKWGFIEQFF.

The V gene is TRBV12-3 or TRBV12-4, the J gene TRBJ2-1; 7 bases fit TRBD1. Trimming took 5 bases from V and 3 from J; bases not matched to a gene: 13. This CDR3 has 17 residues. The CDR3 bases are TGTGCCAGCAGTACTAACAGGGGTTGGGGCTACTACAATGAGCAGTTCTTC. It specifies CASSTNRGWGYYNEQFF.

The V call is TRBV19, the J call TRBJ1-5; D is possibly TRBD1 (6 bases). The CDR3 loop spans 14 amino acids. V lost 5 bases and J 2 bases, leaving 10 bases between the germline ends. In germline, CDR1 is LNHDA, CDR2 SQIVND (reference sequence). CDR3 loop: CASSRGGGNQPQHF. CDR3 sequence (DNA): TGTGCCAGTAGTCGAGGGGGTGGCAATCAGCCCCAGCATTTT.

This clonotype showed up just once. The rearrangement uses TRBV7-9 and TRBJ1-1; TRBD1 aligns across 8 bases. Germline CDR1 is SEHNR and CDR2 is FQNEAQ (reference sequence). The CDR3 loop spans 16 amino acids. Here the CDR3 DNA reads TGTGGCCGGGGCCGGCAGGGGGCGAGAAATAACACTGAAGCTTTCTTT. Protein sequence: CGRGRQGARNNTEAFF.

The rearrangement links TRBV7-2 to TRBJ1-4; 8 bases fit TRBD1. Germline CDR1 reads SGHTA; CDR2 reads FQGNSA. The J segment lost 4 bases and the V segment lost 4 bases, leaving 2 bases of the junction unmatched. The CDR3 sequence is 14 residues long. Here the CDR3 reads CASSSDRVNEKLFF. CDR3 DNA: TGTGCCAGCAGCTCGGACAGGGTTAATGAAAAACTGTTTTTT.

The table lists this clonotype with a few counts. The CDR3 region is CASSSPLMGGLGTDTQYF. The DNA for the CDR3 is TGTGCCAGCAGTTCGCCCTTGATGGGGGGCCTTGGGACAGATACGCAGTATTTT. This chain uses TRBV27 with TRBJ2-3; D is possibly TRBD1 or TRBD2 (6 bases each). The V gene lost 4 bases and the J gene lost 3 bases, with 23 bases spanning the gap. Germline lookup yields CDR1 MNHEY and CDR2 SMNVEV (reference sequence). This CDR3 is 18 amino acids long.

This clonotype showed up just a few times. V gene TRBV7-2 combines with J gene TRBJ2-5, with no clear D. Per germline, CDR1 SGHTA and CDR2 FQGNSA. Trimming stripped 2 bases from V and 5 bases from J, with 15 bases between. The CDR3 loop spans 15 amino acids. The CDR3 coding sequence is TGTGCCAGCAGCTTAAACCCTAGTCCCTATGAGACCCAGTACTTC. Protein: CASSLNPSPYETQYF.

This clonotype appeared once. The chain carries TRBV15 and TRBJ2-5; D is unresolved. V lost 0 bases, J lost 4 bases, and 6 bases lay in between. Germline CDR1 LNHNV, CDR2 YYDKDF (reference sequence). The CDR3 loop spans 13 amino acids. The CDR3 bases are TGTGCCACCAGCAGAGATAACGGAGAGACCCAGTACTTC. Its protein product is CATSRDNGETQYF.

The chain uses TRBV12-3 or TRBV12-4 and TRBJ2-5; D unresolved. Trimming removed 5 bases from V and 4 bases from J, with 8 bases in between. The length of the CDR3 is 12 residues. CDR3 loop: CASSLRRETQYF. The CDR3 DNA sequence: TGTGCCAGCAGTCTAAGGCGAGAGACCCAGTACTTC.

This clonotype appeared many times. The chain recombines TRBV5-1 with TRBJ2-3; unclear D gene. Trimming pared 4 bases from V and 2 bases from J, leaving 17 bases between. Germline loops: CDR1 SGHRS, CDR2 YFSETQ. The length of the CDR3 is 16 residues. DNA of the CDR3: TGCGCCAGCAGCGCCGCTACCCGCTTCACCACAGATACGCAGTATTTT. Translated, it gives CASSAATRFTTDTQYF.

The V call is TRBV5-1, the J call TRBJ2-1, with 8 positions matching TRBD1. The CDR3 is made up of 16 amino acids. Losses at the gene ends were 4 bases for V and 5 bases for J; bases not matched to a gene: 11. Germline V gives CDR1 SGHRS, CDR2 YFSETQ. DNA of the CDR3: TGCGCCAGCAGCCGACCCACAGGGGGTACGGACAATGAGCAGTTCTTC. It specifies CASSRPTGGTDNEQFF.

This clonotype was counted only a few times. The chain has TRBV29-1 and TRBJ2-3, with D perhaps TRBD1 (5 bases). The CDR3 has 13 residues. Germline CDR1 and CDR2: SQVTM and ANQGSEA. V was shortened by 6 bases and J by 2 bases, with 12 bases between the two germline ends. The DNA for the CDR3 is TGCAGCGTCGAGTCGGACAACACAGATACGCAGTATTTT. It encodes CSVESDNTDTQYF.

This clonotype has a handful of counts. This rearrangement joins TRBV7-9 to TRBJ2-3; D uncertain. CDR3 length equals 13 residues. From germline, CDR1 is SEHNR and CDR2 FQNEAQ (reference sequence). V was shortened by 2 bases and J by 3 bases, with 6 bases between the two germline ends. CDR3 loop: CASSLRMTDTQYF. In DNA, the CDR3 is TGTGCCAGCAGCTTAAGGATGACAGATACGCAGTATTTT.

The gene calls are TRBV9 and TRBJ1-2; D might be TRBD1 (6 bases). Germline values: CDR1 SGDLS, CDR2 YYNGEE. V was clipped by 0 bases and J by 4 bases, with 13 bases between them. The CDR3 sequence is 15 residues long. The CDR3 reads CASSVGTDPFYGYTF. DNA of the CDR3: TGTGCCAGCAGCGTAGGGACAGACCCTTTCTATGGCTACACCTTC.